What follows are 21 T cell receptor beta chains derived from one specimen sequenced in a study of CD8 T cells in ankylosing spondylitis. TCRdb re-derived calls from the 5' RACE reads in MiXCR, one entry per CDR3 protein. The repertoire holds more than 95,000 distinct CDR3 sequences, with roughly 8% as singletons. Input material: blood, either unsorted or a sorted T cell fraction (not recorded which). These receptors were obtained from a male donor with ankylosing spondylitis or in good health (not recorded which).

The sample holds many counts of this clonotype. J is TRBJ2-2 and V is TRBV9; D gene ambiguous. Germline loops: CDR1 SGDLS, CDR2 YYNGEE. The CDR3 totals 16 residues. Trimming took off 0 bases at V and 0 bases at J, with 9 bases between the two ends. CDR3 sequence: CASSVDGSSNTGELFF. CDR3 coding DNA: TGTGCCAGCAGCGTAGACGGGTCCTCGAACACCGGGGAGCTGTTTTTT.

The J gene is TRBJ2-1, the V gene TRBV14; possible D gene TRBD2, 6 bases. CDR3 length: 16 residues. Trimming took 4 bases from V and 7 from J, leaving 20 bases between them. From germline, CDR1 is SGHDN and CDR2 FVKESK. As DNA, the CDR3 is TGTGCCAGCAGCCCCCCGCCGGGACCCCGGGGGAATGAGCAGTTCTTC. Its protein product is CASSPPPGPRGNEQFF.

V and J are TRBV7-2 and TRBJ1-2, with 7 bases identical to TRBD1. The trim removed 6 bases at V and 8 bases at J, leaving 12 bases unmatched. This CDR3 contains 14 residues. The V gene's germline CDR1 is SGHTA and CDR2 FQGNSA. The CDR3 region is CASRGGSQGSGYTF. CDR3 nucleotide sequence: TGTGCCAGCAGGGGGGGTTCACAGGGGTCAGGCTACACCTTC.

This clonotype has ten or more counts. This chain joins TRBV29-1 and TRBJ2-2, with TRBD2 matching over 7 bases. CDR1 SQVTM and CDR2 ANQGSEA come from the germline V gene. Trimming took 6 bases from V and 4 from J; bases not matched to a gene: 5. The CDR3 runs to 13 residues. The CDR3 DNA reads as TGCAGCGTGGGGGGAGGGTTCACCGGGGAGCTGTTTTTT. Its translation: CSVGGGFTGELFF.

This clonotype was seen many times. The V gene is TRBV12-3 or TRBV12-4, the J gene TRBJ2-2, with D hard to call. This CDR3 comprises 16 residues. V was cut by 2 bases and J by 4 bases, with 14 bases left in between. CDR3 sequence: CASSLSSGPATGELFF. The CDR3 DNA reads TGTGCCAGCAGTTTATCGAGTGGACCGGCCACCGGGGAGCTGTTTTTT.

This clonotype was recorded at least ten times. The gene calls are TRBV20-1 and TRBJ2-3; TRBD1 is a possible D gene (6 bases). The length of the CDR3 is 14 residues. Germline V gene lookup returns CDR1 DFQATT and CDR2 SNEGSKA (reference sequence). With 0 bases removed from V and 2 bases from J, the gap between germline ends came to 9 bases. CDR3 region: CSARDRDTTDTQYF. The CDR3 bases are TGCAGTGCTAGAGACCGGGACACCACAGATACGCAGTATTTT.

This clonotype was detected many times. V and J are TRBV20-1 and TRBJ2-1, with TRBD2 matching over 10 bases. The J segment lost 7 bases and the V segment lost 6 bases, leaving 9 bases of the junction unmatched. Per the germline V gene, CDR1 is DFQATT and CDR2 is SNEGSKA (reference sequence). The CDR3 is 14 amino acids. The CDR3 nucleotides read TGCAGTGCCATTCCCGGGACTAGCGTTAATGAGCAGTTCTTC. Residues: CSAIPGTSVNEQFF.

This clonotype was detected many times. The chain recombines TRBV7-2 with TRBJ2-1; 7 bases fit TRBD2. J was trimmed by 5 bases and V by 2 bases; bases with no gene match: 3. Germline V gives CDR1 SGHTA, CDR2 FQGNSA. The CDR3 has 14 amino acids. The CDR3 DNA sequence: TGTGCCAGCAGCTTACGGCTAGCGGACAATGAGCAGTTCTTC. Protein product: CASSLRLADNEQFF.

This clonotype was seen repeatedly, ten times or more. The V and J genes are TRBV29-1 and TRBJ1-3, with TRBD1 as a possible D gene (6 bases). From germline, CDR1 is SQVTM and CDR2 ANQGSEA. Trimming cost V 3 bases and J 2 bases, with 11 bases left between them. CDR3 length equals 14 residues. The CDR3 spells CSVEARGPGNTIYF. CDR3 sequence (DNA): TGCAGCGTTGAGGCCAGGGGTCCTGGAAACACCATATATTTT.

This clonotype came up many times. The chain carries TRBV7-2 and TRBJ2-4, with TRBD2 matching 11 bases. Germline CDR1 reads SGHTA; CDR2 reads FQGNSA. V was clipped by 0 bases and J by 9 bases; unmatched bases: 1. This CDR3 region has 14 residues. The CDR3 coding sequence is TGTGCCAGCAGCTTAGCTAGCGGGGGGGGCATTCAGTACTTC. Its protein is CASSLASGGGIQYF.

This clonotype was counted ten times or more. V usage is TRBV20-1 and J usage is TRBJ1-4; D unresolved. Per the germline V gene, CDR1 is DFQATT and CDR2 is SNEGSKA (reference sequence). The CDR3 runs 12 residues. V lost 6 bases, J lost 3 bases, and 8 bases lay in between. The chain's CDR3 is CSALGPNEKLFF. CDR3 DNA: TGCAGTGCCCTGGGTCCTAATGAAAAACTGTTTTTT.

This clonotype was seen repeatedly, ten times or more. The chain is built from TRBV24-1 and TRBJ2-1, with D tentatively TRBD2 (5 bases). Per the germline V gene, CDR1 is KGHDR and CDR2 is SFDVKD. Trimming pared 5 bases from V and 9 bases from J, leaving 7 bases between. The CDR3 has 11 amino acids. In nucleotides, the CDR3 is TGTGCCACCAGTGCGGGAAGTGAGCAGTTCTTC. Translated, it gives CATSAGSEQFF.

This clonotype was seen at least ten times. The rearrangement joins TRBV5-1 to TRBJ2-6; 13 nucleotides align to TRBD2. The V gene's germline CDR1 is SGHRS and CDR2 YFSETQ. The CDR3 is 22 amino acids. Trimming cost V 0 bases and J 2 bases; bases outside gene matches: 14. The CDR3 loop is CASSLGPRGLAGKSAGANVLTF. CDR3 DNA sequence: TGCGCCAGCAGCTTGGGACCTCGGGGACTAGCGGGAAAGTCAGCTGGGGCCAACGTCCTGACTTTC.

This clonotype was recorded many times. The rearrangement links TRBV5-1 to TRBJ2-5; D unclear. The V and J ends lost 0 bases and 2 bases respectively, with 8 bases between them. The germline V gene encodes CDR1 SGHRS and CDR2 YFSETQ. The CDR3 covers 14 residues. Written as DNA, the CDR3 is TGCGCCAGCAGCTTGGCCGCGACGCAAGAGACCCAGTACTTC. Translated, it gives CASSLAATQETQYF.

Many counts were recorded for this clonotype. V gene TRBV7-2 combines with J gene TRBJ1-1; 8 nucleotides match TRBD1. Germline CDR1 is SGHTA and CDR2 is FQGNSA. This CDR3 region has 14 residues. J was trimmed by 8 bases and V by 5 bases; bases with no gene match: 10. The CDR3 spells CASSGDRWVLEAFF. CDR3 in DNA: TGTGCCAGCAGCGGGGACAGGTGGGTCCTAGAAGCTTTCTTT.

This clonotype has a handful of counts. Just one base apart from a much larger clone, this may be a read error. The V gene is TRBV10-3, the J gene TRBJ2-5; no reliable D call. The CDR3 consists of 14 residues. Germline V CDR1 and CDR2: ENHRY, SYGVKD. CDR3: CAISEVDRREAQYF. The DNA of the CDR3 is TGTGCCATCAGTGAGGTGGATCGCCGAGAGGCCCAGTACTTC.

This clonotype was counted many times. The J gene is TRBJ2-1, the V gene TRBV24-1; the match to TRBD2 covers 8 bases. The CDR3 is made up of 15 amino acids. CDR1 is KGHDR and CDR2 is SFDVKD in the germline V gene. V gave up 4 bases and J gave up 8 bases; unmatched junction bases: 9. The CDR3 DNA reads as TGTGCCACCAGTGACTCCGGGGGGGCAGGGGATGAGCAGTTCTTC. Translated: CATSDSGGAGDEQFF.

The table lists this clonotype with many counts. The chain couples TRBV11-2 to TRBJ2-1; 10 nucleotides align to TRBD1. CDR1 and CDR2 (germline): SGHAT, FQNNGV. V lost 7 bases, J lost 8 bases, and 8 bases stayed unmatched. The CDR3 contains 14 residues. For the CDR3, the DNA is TGTGCCAGCACCTCCCGACAGGGGGCCTATGAGCAGTTCTTC. Translation gives CASTSRQGAYEQFF.

This clonotype was recorded at least ten times. This chain joins TRBV20-1 and TRBJ2-1; 12 bases map to TRBD2. This CDR3 region has 15 residues. Germline V lookup: CDR1 DFQATT, CDR2 SNEGSKA (reference sequence). J gave up 10 bases and V 0 bases, and 7 bases lay outside the gene matches. In DNA, the CDR3 is TGCAGTGCTAGAGATGGTAGGACTAGCGGGGCAGAGCAGTTCTTC. This encodes CSARDGRTSGAEQFF.

The sample holds many counts of this clonotype. V gene TRBV12-3 or TRBV12-4 combines with J gene TRBJ1-2; D is uncertain. The V end lost 3 bases, the J end lost 5 bases, and 7 bases lay between the germline ends. The CDR3 spans 12 residues. The CDR3 protein is CASSFRAYGYTF. In DNA form, the CDR3 reads TGTGCCAGCAGTTTCCGGGCTTATGGCTACACCTTC.

In its sample, this clonotype was seen many times. A junction end diverges from the germline sequence, so it may reflect a read error. The CDR3 spells CASSLFDGGSSYNEQFF. The CDR3 region has the DNA TGTGCTAGCAGCTTATTTGATGGCGGAAGCTCCTACAATGAGCAGTTCTTC. The chain employs TRBV7-7 and TRBJ2-1; D not certain. This CDR3 has 17 amino acids. Germline loops: CDR1 SSHAT, CDR2 FNYEAQ (reference sequence).